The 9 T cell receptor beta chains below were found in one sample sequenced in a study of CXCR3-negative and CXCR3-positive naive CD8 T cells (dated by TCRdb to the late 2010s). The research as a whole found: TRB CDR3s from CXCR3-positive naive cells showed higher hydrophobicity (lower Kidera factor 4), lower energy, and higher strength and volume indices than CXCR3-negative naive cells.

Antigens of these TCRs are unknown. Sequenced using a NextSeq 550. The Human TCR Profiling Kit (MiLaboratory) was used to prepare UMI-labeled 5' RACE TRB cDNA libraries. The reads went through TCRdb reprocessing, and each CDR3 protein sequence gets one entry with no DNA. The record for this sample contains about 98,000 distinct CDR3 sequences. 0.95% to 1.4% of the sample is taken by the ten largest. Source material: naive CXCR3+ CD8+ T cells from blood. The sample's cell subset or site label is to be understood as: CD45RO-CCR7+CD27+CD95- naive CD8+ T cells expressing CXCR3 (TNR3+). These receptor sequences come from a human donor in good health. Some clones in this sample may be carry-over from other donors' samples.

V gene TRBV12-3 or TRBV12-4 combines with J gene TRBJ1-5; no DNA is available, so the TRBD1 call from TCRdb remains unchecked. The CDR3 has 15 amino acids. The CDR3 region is CASSLVRGMVQPQHF.

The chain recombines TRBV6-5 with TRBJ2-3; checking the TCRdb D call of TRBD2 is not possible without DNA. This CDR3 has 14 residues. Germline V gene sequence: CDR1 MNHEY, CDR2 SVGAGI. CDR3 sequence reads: CASSHRRGTDTQYF.

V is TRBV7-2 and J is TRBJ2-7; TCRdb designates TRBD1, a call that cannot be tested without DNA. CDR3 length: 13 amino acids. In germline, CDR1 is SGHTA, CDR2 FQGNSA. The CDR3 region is CASSHGQGQEQYF.

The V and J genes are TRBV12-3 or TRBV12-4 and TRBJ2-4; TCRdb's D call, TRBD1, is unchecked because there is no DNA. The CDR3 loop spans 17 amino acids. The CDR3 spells CASSLDRGGEGKYIQYF.

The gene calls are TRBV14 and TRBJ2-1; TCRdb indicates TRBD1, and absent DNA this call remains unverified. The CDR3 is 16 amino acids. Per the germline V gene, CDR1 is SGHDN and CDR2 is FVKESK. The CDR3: CASSQDFTRGYNEQFF.

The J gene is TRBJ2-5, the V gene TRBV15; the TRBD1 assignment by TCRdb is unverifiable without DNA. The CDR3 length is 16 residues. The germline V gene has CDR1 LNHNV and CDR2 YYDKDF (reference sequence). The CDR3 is CATSRSRAQYQETQYF.

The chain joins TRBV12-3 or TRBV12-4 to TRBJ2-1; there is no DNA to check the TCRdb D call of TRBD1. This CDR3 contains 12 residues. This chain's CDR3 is CASSNDRDEQFF.

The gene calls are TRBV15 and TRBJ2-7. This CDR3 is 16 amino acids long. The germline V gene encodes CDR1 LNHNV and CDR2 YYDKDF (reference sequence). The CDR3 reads CATSGLGTESSYEQYF.

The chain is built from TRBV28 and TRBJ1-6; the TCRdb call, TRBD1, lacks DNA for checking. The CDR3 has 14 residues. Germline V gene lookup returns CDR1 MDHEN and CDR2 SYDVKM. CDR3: CASSFRGGYSPLHF.